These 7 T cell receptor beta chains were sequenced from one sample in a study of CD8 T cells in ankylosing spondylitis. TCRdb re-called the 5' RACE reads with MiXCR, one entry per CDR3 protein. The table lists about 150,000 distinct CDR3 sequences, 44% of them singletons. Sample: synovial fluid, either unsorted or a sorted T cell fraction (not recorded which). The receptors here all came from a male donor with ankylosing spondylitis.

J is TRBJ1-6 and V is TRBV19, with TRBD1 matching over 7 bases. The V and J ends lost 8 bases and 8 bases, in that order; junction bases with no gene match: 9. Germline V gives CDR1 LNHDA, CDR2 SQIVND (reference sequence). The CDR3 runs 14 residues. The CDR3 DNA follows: TGTGCCAGTGGGGGGGCAGGGGGTCATTCACCCCTCCACTTT. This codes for CASGGAGGHSPLHF. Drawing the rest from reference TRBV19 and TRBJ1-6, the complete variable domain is DGGITQSPKYLFRKEGQNVTLSCEQNLNHDAMYWYRQDPGQGLRLIYYSQIVNDFQKGDIAEGYSVSREKKESFPLTVTSAQKNPTAFYLCASGGAGGHSPLHFGNGTRLTVT.

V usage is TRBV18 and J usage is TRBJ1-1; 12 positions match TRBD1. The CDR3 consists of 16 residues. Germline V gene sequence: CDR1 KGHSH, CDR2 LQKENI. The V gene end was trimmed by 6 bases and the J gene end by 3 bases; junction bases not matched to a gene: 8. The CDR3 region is CASSRDRGRGDTEAFF. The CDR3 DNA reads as TGTGCCAGCTCCCGGGACAGGGGGCGCGGGGACACTGAAGCTTTCTTT.

CDR3 nucleotides: TGTGCCAGCAGCCAGGGGGAAGGTTCTGCTGAAGCTTTCTTT. It is translated as CASSQGEGSAEAFF. The rearrangement links TRBV3-1 to TRBJ1-1, with D possibly being TRBD1 (5 bases). V gave up 3 bases and J gave up 6 bases, with 14 bases separating them. The CDR3 runs 14 residues. The V gene's germline CDR1 is LGHDT and CDR2 YNNKEL (reference sequence).

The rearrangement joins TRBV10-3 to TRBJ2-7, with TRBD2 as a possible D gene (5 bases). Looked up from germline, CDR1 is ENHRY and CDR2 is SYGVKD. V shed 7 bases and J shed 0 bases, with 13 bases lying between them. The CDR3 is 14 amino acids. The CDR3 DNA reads TGTGCCATCATGGACTCGATGAGCTCCTACGAGCAGTACTTC. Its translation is CAIMDSMSSYEQYF.

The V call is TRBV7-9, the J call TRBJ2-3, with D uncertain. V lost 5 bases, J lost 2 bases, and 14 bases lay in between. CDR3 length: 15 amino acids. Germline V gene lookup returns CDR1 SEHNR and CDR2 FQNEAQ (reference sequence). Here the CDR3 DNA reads TGTGCCAGCAGCCGCCCCCGGGCCCTCACAGATACGCAGTATTTT. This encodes CASSRPRALTDTQYF.

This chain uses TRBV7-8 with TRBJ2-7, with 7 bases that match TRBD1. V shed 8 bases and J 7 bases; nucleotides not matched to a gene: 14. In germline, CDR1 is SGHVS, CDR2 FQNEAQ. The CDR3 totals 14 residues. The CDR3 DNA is TGTGCCAGCCTCCCCCAGGGACAGCATGGAGAGCAGTACTTC. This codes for CASLPQGQHGEQYF. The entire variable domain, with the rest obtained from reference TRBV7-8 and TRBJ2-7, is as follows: GAGVSQSPRYKVAKRGQDVALRCDPISGHVSLFWYQQALGQGPEFLTYFQNEAQLDKSGLPSDRFFAERPEGSVSTLKIQRTQQEDSAVYLCASLPQGQHGEQYFGPGTRLTVT.

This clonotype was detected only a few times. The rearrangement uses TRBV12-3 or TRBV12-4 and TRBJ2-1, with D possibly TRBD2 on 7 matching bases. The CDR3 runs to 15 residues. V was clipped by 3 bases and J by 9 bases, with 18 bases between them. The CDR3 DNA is TGTGCCAGCAGTTTGTGGGGGGGGCCCTGGGGTGAGCAGTTCTTC. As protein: CASSLWGGPWGEQFF.